This entry lists 9 T cell receptor beta chains sequenced from one sample in a study of post-analysis software for immune sequencing data. Study conclusions and caveats: Controls showed lower frequencies than patients for a few TRBV segments, and TRBV5-6, TRBV5-1 and TRBV20-1 were among these.

The antigens for these receptors are not known. Unique molecular identifiers were built into the TCR beta cDNA libraries. Using its own MiXCR run on the PCR reads, TCRdb lists one record per CDR3 protein. The repertoire consists of 750,000 to 950,000 distinct CDR3 sequences, with around 50% occurring once and the leading ten covering 4.6%. Sequenced input: blood. These receptors originate from a girl between 5 and 17 years old with multiple sclerosis.

The V gene is TRBV20-1, the J gene TRBJ2-7; 7 bases line up with TRBD1. The V segment lost 2 bases and the J segment 3 bases; nucleotides outside the gene matches: 7. The CDR3 contains 14 residues. The germline V gene has CDR1 DFQATT and CDR2 SNEGSKA (reference sequence). The CDR3 nucleotides read TGCAGTGCTAGAAGTTGGGACAGCATCTACGAGCAGTACTTC. It is translated as CSARSWDSIYEQYF.

The genes are TRBV5-1 and TRBJ2-7; D perhaps matches TRBD2 (5 bases). The CDR3 sequence is 13 residues long. Germline V gene lookup returns CDR1 SGHRS and CDR2 YFSETQ. The germline V and J ends were trimmed by 3 bases and 2 bases, with 9 bases remaining between them. CDR3 bases: TGCGCCAGCAGCTATCAACTAGCCTACGAGCAGTACTTC. Translating gives CASSYQLAYEQYF. Full variable domain (missing parts from reference TRBV5-1 and TRBJ2-7): KAGVTQTPRYLIKTRGQQVTLSCSPISGHRSVSWYQQTPGQGLQFLFEYFSETQRNKGNFPGRFSGRQFSNSRSEMNVSTLELGDSALYLCASSYQLAYEQYFGPGTRLTVT.

The rearrangement links TRBV15 to TRBJ2-1, with TRBD2 identical over 9 bases. CDR3 length equals 19 residues. The germline CDR1 and CDR2 sequences are LNHNV and YYDKDF (reference sequence). J was trimmed by 3 bases and V by 2 bases; bases with no gene match: 14. DNA for the CDR3: TGTGCCACCAGCAGATTCGACGCGTCAAAAGCGGGAGGCTACAATGAGCAGTTCTTC. Residues: CATSRFDASKAGGYNEQFF.

The rearrangement links TRBV12-3 or TRBV12-4 to TRBJ1-1; no reliable D call. This CDR3 is 13 amino acids long. The ends were cut back, 2 bases at V and 12 bases at J, with 16 bases in the middle. The DNA of the CDR3 is TGTGCCAGCAGTTTATTGGTCGGGAGTTTTACTTTCTTT. It encodes CASSLLVGSFTFF.

This clonotype was recorded a few times. The chain carries TRBV5-5 and TRBJ2-6; a possible D gene is TRBD1 (5 bases). Germline CDR1 and CDR2: SGHKS and YYEKEE (reference sequence). V was cut by 4 bases and J by 2 bases, with 10 bases left in between. The CDR3 consists of 15 residues. CDR3 residues: CASSRSGTGANVLTF. The CDR3 DNA follows: TGTGCCAGCAGCCGATCAGGGACTGGGGCCAACGTCCTGACTTTC.

This clonotype was picked up a small number of times. V and J are TRBV7-8 and TRBJ2-1; TRBD2 matches 8 bases. Germline CDR1 and CDR2: SGHVS and FQNEAQ. The J segment lost 10 bases and the V segment lost 8 bases, leaving 13 bases of the junction unmatched. The CDR3 is 14 residues long. The DNA of the CDR3 is TGTGCCAGCTTAACGGAGAGGACTAGCAACGAGCAGTTCTTC. It translates to CASLTERTSNEQFF. Full variable domain (missing parts from reference TRBV7-8 and TRBJ2-1): GAGVSQSPRYKVAKRGQDVALRCDPISGHVSLFWYQQALGQGPEFLTYFQNEAQLDKSGLPSDRFFAERPEGSVSTLKIQRTQQEDSAVYLCASLTERTSNEQFFGPGTRLTVL.

The V gene is TRBV20-1, the J gene TRBJ2-7; TRBD2 matches at 10 bases. The CDR3 has 18 residues. CDR1 DFQATT and CDR2 SNEGSKA come from the germline V gene (reference sequence). The J segment lost 3 bases and the V segment lost 1 base, leaving 15 bases of the junction unmatched. This chain's CDR3 is CSARALLRASGSGYEQYF. The CDR3 DNA follows: TGCAGTGCTAGAGCCCTTCTCCGGGCTAGCGGGAGCGGCTACGAGCAGTACTTC.

The chain is built from TRBV3-1 and TRBJ1-2; D is possibly TRBD1 (6 bases). The ends were cut back, 2 bases at V and 4 bases at J, with 8 bases in the middle. CDR3 length equals 13 residues. Germline values: CDR1 LGHDT, CDR2 YNNKEL (reference sequence). The CDR3 nucleotides are TGTGCCAGCAGCCAACAGGGGATCTATGGCTACACCTTC. Translated: CASSQQGIYGYTF.

The rearrangement links TRBV5-1 to TRBJ2-3, with D unresolved. In germline, CDR1 is SGHRS, CDR2 YFSETQ. This CDR3 comprises 14 residues. V dropped 0 bases and J dropped 0 bases, with 5 bases sitting between them. This CDR3 is CASSLDDSTDTQYF. The CDR3 DNA reads TGCGCCAGCAGCTTGGACGACAGCACAGATACGCAGTATTTT.